This T cell receptor beta chain was sequenced during a study of blood T cell repertoires in COVID-19. The wider study: PBMCs, B-cell-depleted T cells, or T cells provided the cDNA or gDNA that made up the material.

Trimming removed 0 bases at V and 2 bases at J, with 13 bases between. CDR1 and CDR2 (germline): LNHNV, YYDKDF (reference sequence). The length of the CDR3 is 16 residues. Under the authors' procedure: Cell counts per sample came from amplifying reference gene primers. The table came from immunoSEQ multiplex PCR; TCRdb's copy has only in-frame clones and leaves some out. V and J calls and clone size come straight from that table; D and trimming were deduced from the DNA. The repertoire has over 250,000 clones, about nine tenths of them found once; the top ten carry roughly 2.3%. The chain joins TRBV15 to TRBJ1-1; D may be TRBD1 (5 bases). What was sequenced was peripheral blood. This TCR derives from a man aged 50 to 60 with acute or convalescent COVID-19. CDR3 DNA: TGTGCCACCAGCAGAGATCTATTTGGGACTAACACTGAAGCTTTCTTT. Translation: CATSRDLFGTNTEAFF.